These T cell receptor beta chains were read from a single sample in a study of regulatory T cells in long-lasting Graves disease. TCRdb analysed the multiplex PCR reads with MiXCR anew, one entry per CDR3 protein. The table lists under 700,000 distinct CDR3 sequences, about 15% of them singletons. Separately, the same data were catalogued under a study of T cells in Graves' hyperthyroidism and ophthalmopathy.

The sample in question was peripheral blood mononuclear cells (PBMCs), obtained at new diagnosis, from a patient treated with antithyroid drugs. Source of these receptors: a woman aged 35-65 years with Graves disease. CDR3s include the opening cysteine and the closing phenylalanine or tryptophan. The D gene is left open where the match is weak. Some rows have no size entry. The others give once, few or many, or a class for an expanded clone.

TGTGCCATCAGTGAGTCTTACAGTCGAAATGAGCAGTTCTTC | CAISESYSRNEQFF | TRBJ2-1 | few | TRBV10-3 | NA
TGTGCCAGCAGCCCCACAGGGGTTGAGGGCAATGAGCAGTTCTTC | CASSPTGVEGNEQFF | TRBJ2-1 | many | TRBV12-3/TRBV12-4 | TRBD1
TGTGCCAGCAGACACAGGACAGGGATTTACACTGAAGCTTTCTTT | CASRHRTGIYTEAFF | TRBJ1-1 | many | TRBV12-3/TRBV12-4 | TRBD1
TGTGCCAGCAGGCCAGGGGGCTTGGGGGAAAAACTGTTTTTT | CASRPGGLGEKLFF | TRBJ1-4 | few | TRBV28 | TRBD1
TGTGCCAGCAGCGTGGGGGACGGTGAAGCTTTCTTT | CASSVGDGEAFF | TRBJ1-1 | NA | TRBV9 | NA
TGTGCCAGCAGCCAAGTCGGGACAGGGGGTGGCTACACCTTC | CASSQVGTGGGYTF | TRBJ1-2 | few | TRBV3-1 | TRBD1
TGTGCCAGCAGTTGGTACAACGAGCAGTACTTC | CASSWYNEQYF | TRBJ2-7 | many | TRBV28 | NA
TGTGCCAGCAGGGGAGTGGGGACAGCCCATGGCTACACCTTC | CASRGVGTAHGYTF | TRBJ1-2 | few | TRBV6-1 | TRBD1
TGTGCCAGCAGTCGAATGCGGGGGGGCCTCACAGATACGCAGTATTTT | CASSRMRGGLTDTQYF | TRBJ2-3 | few | TRBV28 | TRBD2
TGTGCCAGCAGCAGGGGAGTCCGGGGCTACAATGAGCAGTTCTTC | CASSRGVRGYNEQFF | TRBJ2-1 | NA | TRBV7-2 | NA
TGTGCCTGGGGAAGGAACACTGAAGCTTTCTTT | CAWGRNTEAFF | TRBJ1-1 | once | TRBV30 | NA
TGTGCCAGCAGCCTAACTCCTGGGCTAAACGAAAAACTGTTTTTT | CASSLTPGLNEKLFF | TRBJ1-4 | many | TRBV5-6 | NA
TGCGCCAGCAGTGAGGTGAGGGATCACACTGAAGCTTTCTTT | CASSEVRDHTEAFF | TRBJ1-1 | few | TRBV10-1 | NA
TGTGCCAGCAGTCCCTACAGGGTTTCCCCCGAGCAGTTCTTC | CASSPYRVSPEQFF | TRBJ2-1 | NA | TRBV27 | NA
TGTGCCAGTAGTATCGGGGACGCCAACGTCCTGACTTTC | CASSIGDANVLTF | TRBJ2-6 | NA | TRBV19 | NA
TGTGCCAGCAGTTGGACAGGTAGGGATCAGCCCCAGCATTTT | CASSWTGRDQPQHF | TRBJ1-5 | many | TRBV12-3/TRBV12-4 | TRBD1
TGCGCCAGCAGCCAACTACCCGGGGATACGCAGTATTTT | CASSQLPGDTQYF | TRBJ2-3 | NA | TRBV5-1 | NA
TGTGCCAGCAGTTACTCACCCCTCCGGCAGGGCCCCACTGAAGCTTTCTTT | CASSYSPLRQGPTEAFF | TRBJ1-1 | few | TRBV6-2/TRBV6-3 | NA
TGCAGTGCTAGAGGGTGGGACCGTGGGAAAAACGAGCAGTACTTC | CSARGWDRGKNEQYF | TRBJ2-7 | many | TRBV20-1 | NA
TGTGCCTGGATGAACGGGCTCGAGCAGTACTTC | CAWMNGLEQYF | TRBJ2-7 | many | TRBV30 | NA
TGTGCCAGCAGTCCTCTAGCGGGGGAAAACACCGGGGAGCTGTTTTTT | CASSPLAGENTGELFF | TRBJ2-2 | NA | TRBV12-3/TRBV12-4 | TRBD2
TGTGCCAGCAGTCCCCGACTTTTAGAACCCGGGGAGCTGTTTTTT | CASSPRLLEPGELFF | TRBJ2-2 | many | TRBV27 | NA
TGTGCCAGTGCGACAACGACTGGAAACACCATATATTTT | CASATTTGNTIYF | TRBJ1-3 | many | TRBV12-3/TRBV12-4 | NA
TGCAGTGCTGTTGCCGGGGCAGTTGGAGAAAAACTGTTTTTT | CSAVAGAVGEKLFF | TRBJ1-4 | few | TRBV20-1 | NA
TGTGCCAGCAGCTTGCCCGGGACTAGCGGGGGATACAATGAGCAGTTCTTC | CASSLPGTSGGYNEQFF | TRBJ2-1 | NA | TRBV14 | TRBD2
TGCAGTGCTAGAGATCCTCAGGGCCCTAATCAGCCCCAGCATTTT | CSARDPQGPNQPQHF | TRBJ1-5 | many | TRBV20-1 | NA
TGCGCCAGCGCCGCTGACGGGGATACGCAGTATTTT | CASAADGDTQYF | TRBJ2-3 | NA | TRBV10-2 | NA
TGTGCCAGCAAAGGGCAAATTAACTATGGCTACACCTTC | CASKGQINYGYTF | TRBJ1-2 | many | TRBV28 | NA
TGCGCCAGCAGCTCCGGGGAGACCACAGATACGCAGTATTTT | CASSSGETTDTQYF | TRBJ2-3 | many | TRBV5-1 | NA
TGTGCCAGCAGCATTCCTCAGGGAGGCTACGAGCAGTACTTC | CASSIPQGGYEQYF | TRBJ2-7 | many | TRBV13 | NA
TGTGCCAGCAGCTCATCGGGACAGGGGAATCAGCCCCAGCATTTT | CASSSSGQGNQPQHF | TRBJ1-5 | many | TRBV3-1 | TRBD1
TGTGCCAGCAGACTGGGGGGAATGGATGGCAATCAGCCCCAGCATTTT | CASRLGGMDGNQPQHF | TRBJ1-5 | many | TRBV12-3/TRBV12-4 | NA
TGTGCCAGCAGCCCGGCACAGGTTCAAGGGTACGAGCAGTACTTC | CASSPAQVQGYEQYF | TRBJ2-7 | many | TRBV11-2 | NA
TGTGCCAGCAGCCGCAGCACAGGGGAGAACATTCAGTACTTC | CASSRSTGENIQYF | TRBJ2-4 | few | TRBV7-2 | TRBD1
TGTGCCAGCAGCGCTCGACAGGGTACTCTCGAGCAGTACTTC | CASSARQGTLEQYF | TRBJ2-7 | NA | TRBV7-8 | TRBD1
TGCGCCAGCAGCTTGGCCTCGGGCAACTACGAGCAGTACTTC | CASSLASGNYEQYF | TRBJ2-7 | few | TRBV5-1 | NA
TGTGCCAGCATAGAACAGCCCCCGTCGAATAGCAATCAGCCCCAGCATTTT | CASIEQPPSNSNQPQHF | TRBJ1-5 | many | TRBV6-1 | NA
TGTGCCAGCAGCGCCGGGACGGCAAACCCCTATGGCTACACCTTC | CASSAGTANPYGYTF | TRBJ1-2 | few | TRBV2 | NA
TGTGCCTGGAAGCCAGGAGCGGCGGCTAGGGATACGCAGTATTTT | CAWKPGAAARDTQYF | TRBJ2-3 | few | TRBV30 | NA
TGTGCCAGCAGCTTGGGCCGACAGGTTTATGGCTACACCTTC | CASSLGRQVYGYTF | TRBJ1-2 | few | TRBV5-6 | NA
TGTGCCAGCAGCTCGGGCCCGACTGAAAAACTGTTTTTT | CASSSGPTEKLFF | TRBJ1-4 | few | TRBV5-6 | NA
TGTGCCAGTAGTATGGGCCGGGGGGGCACAGATACGCAGTATTTT | CASSMGRGGTDTQYF | TRBJ2-3 | few | TRBV19 | TRBD2